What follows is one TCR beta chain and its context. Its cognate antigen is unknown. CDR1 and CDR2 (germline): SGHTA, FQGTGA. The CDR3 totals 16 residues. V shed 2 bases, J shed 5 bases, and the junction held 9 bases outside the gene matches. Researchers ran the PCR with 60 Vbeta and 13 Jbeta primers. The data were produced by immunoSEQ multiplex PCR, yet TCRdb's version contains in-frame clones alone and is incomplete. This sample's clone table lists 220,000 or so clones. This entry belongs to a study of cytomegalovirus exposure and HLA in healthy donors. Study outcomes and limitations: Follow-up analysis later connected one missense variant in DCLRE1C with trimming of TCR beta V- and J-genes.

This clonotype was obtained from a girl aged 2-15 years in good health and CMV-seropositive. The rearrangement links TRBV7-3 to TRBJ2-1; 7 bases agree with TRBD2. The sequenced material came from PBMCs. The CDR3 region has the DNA TGTGCCAGCAGCTTATTCTCGGGACTAATAAACAATGAGCAGTTCTTC. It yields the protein CASSLFSGLINNEQFF.